The clone carrying this T cell receptor beta chain was observed a few times. What it recognizes is unknown. The CDR3 covers 14 residues. Germline V gives CDR1 MNHNY, CDR2 SVGAGI (reference sequence). The V end lost 6 bases, the J end lost 5 bases, and 11 bases lay between the germline ends. This specimen belongs to a study of cytomegalovirus exposure and HLA in healthy donors. Study-wide results and limits: In vitro checks showed that three CMV-associated chains really do target CMV antigens.

Data came from immunoSEQ multiplex PCR; TCRdb stores just in-frame clones and leaves some out. The table records under 300,000 clones, nearly 90% of them present only once. The chain joins TRBV6-6 to TRBJ1-6; D is possibly TRBD1 (5 bases). Input material: PBMCs. The origin of this receptor is a woman aged 18-29 years in good health and CMV-seronegative. The CDR3 nucleotides read TGTGCCAGCAGCCGTACAGGCAATAATTCACCCCTCCACTTT. It encodes CASSRTGNNSPLHF.